This T cell receptor (beta chain) is from a study of blood T cell repertoires in COVID-19. The CDR3 runs 11 residues. V was cut by 6 bases and J by 4 bases, with 7 bases left in between. CDR1 and CDR2 (germline): MNHEY, SMNVEV (reference sequence). Study processing details: Amplified reference gene primers provided the basis for estimating nucleated cell counts. Profiled with immunoSEQ multiplex PCR; TCRdb holds only in-frame clones, not every one. The DNA was the basis for D and trimming; V, J and clone size are from that table. The sample comprises about 14,000 clones, 87% of which are singletons, and about 5% rests with the top ten.

Sequences were obtained from peripheral blood. This sequence originates from a human donor in a cohort sampled during active COVID-19. The genes are TRBV27 and TRBJ2-7; no definite D call. As DNA, the CDR3 is TGTGCCAGCAGCACCGAGTACGAGCAGTACTTC. This translates into CASSTEYEQYF.